This T cell receptor (beta chain) stems from a study of cytomegalovirus exposure and HLA in healthy donors. Whole-study results and caveats: Sequencing depth roughly uniform across donors was assumed in presence/absence analyses. Rare TCR sequences predominated, though certain public TCRs were found in many donors. Reports showed the classifier diagnosing cytomegalovirus status with high specificity and sensitivity.

The primer mix had 60 Vbeta and 13 Jbeta primers. TCRdb keeps only in-frame clones here, not all; method: immunoSEQ multiplex PCR. The sample yields 120,000 to 150,000 clones, around two thirds seen once. The V gene's germline CDR1 is LNHDA and CDR2 SQIVND (reference sequence). The CDR3 spans 15 amino acids, including both terminal residues. As for this clone: Its antigen remains unidentified. It is unclear where the CDR3 begins or ends on the DNA, so no DNA is shown, and the CDR3 is as TCRdb lists it.

Specimen: PBMCs. The J gene is TRBJ1-2, the V gene TRBV19. This TCR was recovered from a woman aged 18-29 years in good health and CMV-seronegative. CDR3 amino acids: CASTTVGGRFHGYTF.